These 24 T cell receptor beta chains came from one sample sequenced in a study of T cells in Graves' hyperthyroidism and ophthalmopathy (dated by TCRdb to about 2019). The library was prepared using multiplex PCR. Sequencing took place on an Illumina HiSeq 2000. TCR beta CDR3 regions were amplified from RNA transcripts. The first round of RT-PCR for the TCR CDR3 was performed with the HTBI primer set and the Qiagen OneStep RT-PCR kit. The public reads were reanalyzed by TCRdb: fastp trimming at Q25, MiXCR alignment, in-frame beta chains only. Here each entry gathers all rows of one CDR3 protein and keeps the most common genes and DNA. This sample gives hundreds of thousands of distinct CDR3 sequences in total; roughly 15% of them show up just once. Over 3.5% of the sample is taken by the ten largest. Sample: blood. The receptor set was obtained from a woman aged 40-49 years with Graves' ophthalmopathy.

The gene calls are TRBV29-1 and TRBJ2-1; 10 nucleotides align to TRBD2. Germline-derived CDR1 and CDR2 are SQVTM and ANQGSEA. Trimming removed 6 bases from V and 4 bases from J; junction bases left unmatched: 12. CDR3 size: 16 residues. CDR3 amino acids: CSVEPRLAGPYNEQFF. CDR3 in DNA: TGCAGCGTGGAGCCGAGACTAGCGGGCCCATACAATGAGCAGTTCTTC.

This clonotype was seen at least ten times. The chain joins TRBV28 to TRBJ1-2; 7 bases align to TRBD1. The CDR3 sequence is 15 residues long. Germline lookup yields CDR1 MDHEN and CDR2 SYDVKM. Trimming at V came to 4 bases and at J to 3 bases, leaving 8 bases not matched to a gene. DNA for the CDR3: TGTGCCAGCAGTTCGACCTTTGGACAGGACTATGGCTACACCTTC. Translating gives CASSSTFGQDYGYTF.

This clonotype was seen many times. This chain links TRBV28 with TRBJ2-2; TRBD1 is a possible D gene (6 bases). Germline assignment: CDR1 MDHEN and CDR2 SYDVKM. The ends were cut back, 6 bases at V and 6 bases at J, with 11 bases in the middle. CDR3 length: 13 amino acids. The chain's CDR3 is CASSPTGSGELFF. The CDR3 nucleotides are TGTGCCAGCAGCCCTACAGGGTCCGGGGAGCTGTTTTTT. Supplemented by reference TRBV28 and TRBJ2-2, the full variable domain reads DVKVTQSSRYLVKRTGEKVFLECVQDMDHENMFWYRQDPGLGLRLIYFSYDVKMKEKGDIPEGYSVSREKKERFSLILESASTNQTSMYLCASSPTGSGELFFGEGSRLTVL.

This clonotype was observed many times. This CDR3 is CASSLNRGPNQPQHF. DNA of the CDR3: TGTGCCAGCAGTTTAAATAGGGGGCCCAATCAGCCCCAGCATTTT. The chain is built from TRBV12-3 or TRBV12-4 and TRBJ1-5; 7 nucleotides line up with TRBD1. The length of the CDR3 is 15 residues. V lost 2 bases to trimming and J lost 3 bases; unmatched junction nucleotides: 4.

This clonotype was detected many times. The chain couples TRBV7-8 to TRBJ2-3; 10 nucleotides agree with TRBD2. The CDR3 length is 17 residues. The germline gives CDR1 SGHVS, CDR2 FQNEAQ. Trimming cost V 1 base and J 4 bases; bases outside gene matches: 8. As DNA, the CDR3 is TGTGCCAGCAGCTTAGGGAGTAGCGGGAGGCTGTCAGATACGCAGTATTTT. The encoded protein is CASSLGSSGRLSDTQYF.

This clonotype has at least ten counts. V is TRBV6-5 and J is TRBJ2-1; 12 bases are a match to TRBD2. Losses at the gene ends were 7 bases for V and 0 bases for J; bases not matched to a gene: 4. The CDR3 is 16 residues long. CDR1 and CDR2 (germline): MNHEY, SVGAGI. The CDR3 loop is CASKGLAGRSYNEQFF. CDR3 nucleotides: TGTGCCAGCAAAGGACTAGCGGGGCGCTCCTACAATGAGCAGTTCTTC.

The sample holds many counts of this clonotype. This rearrangement joins TRBV6-1 to TRBJ1-2, with D unclear. Trimming took 2 bases from V and 4 from J, leaving 17 bases between them. There are 16 residues in the CDR3. In germline, CDR1 is MNHNS, CDR2 SASEGT. The CDR3 DNA reads TGTGCCAGCAGTGAACTCGTTCAGCGATACCGCTATGGCTACACCTTC. It yields the protein CASSELVQRYRYGYTF.

The J gene is TRBJ2-7, the V gene TRBV27, with D perhaps being TRBD1 or TRBD2 (5 bases each). V was trimmed by 2 bases and J by 3 bases, leaving 14 bases between them. Germline V gives CDR1 MNHEY, CDR2 SMNVEV (reference sequence). The CDR3 totals 15 residues. CDR3 protein: CASSLSGHSYYEQYF. CDR3 in DNA: TGTGCCAGCAGTTTAAGCGGACACTCATACTACGAGCAGTACTTC.

This clonotype was counted ten times or more. The chain combines TRBV9 with TRBJ1-1; D remains ambiguous. This CDR3 comprises 16 residues. Germline V lookup: CDR1 SGDLS, CDR2 YYNGEE. Trimming stripped 1 base from V and 5 bases from J, with 18 bases between. CDR3 residues: CASSVIGPPLRTEAFF. The CDR3 nucleotides read TGTGCCAGCAGCGTAATCGGACCTCCCCTGAGGACTGAAGCTTTCTTT.

In this sample, this clonotype turned up many times. V is TRBV11-2 and J is TRBJ1-1, with TRBD1 identical over 8 bases. CDR1 is SGHAT and CDR2 is FQNNGV in the germline V gene. This CDR3 is built from 16 residues. The V gene end was trimmed by 5 bases and the J gene end by 4 bases; junction bases not matched to a gene: 12. The CDR3 DNA follows: TGTGCCAGCAGCACTCTGAGGACAGGGTCGGGCACTGAAGCTTTCTTT. It codes for CASSTLRTGSGTEAFF.

This clonotype occurred a few times. CDR3: CASSSTVFYEQYF. The DNA for the CDR3 is TGTGCCAGCAGCTCTACAGTTTTCTACGAGCAGTACTTC. The chain has TRBV6-1 and TRBJ2-7; D remains unclear. This CDR3 spans 13 amino acids. CDR1 is MNHNS and CDR2 is SASEGT in the germline V gene. With 6 bases removed from V and 3 bases from J, the gap between germline ends came to 12 bases.

This clonotype has a count of ten or more. The chain couples TRBV6-1 to TRBJ1-2; 10 bases are shared with TRBD1. The V and J ends lost 6 bases and 7 bases, in that order; junction bases with no gene match: 8. CDR1 and CDR2 from the germline V gene are MNHNS and SASEGT. CDR3 size: 14 residues. The CDR3 nucleotides are TGTGCCAGCAGGGGGACAGGGGAGGGACTTGGCTACACCTTC. Residues: CASRGTGEGLGYTF.

This clonotype has at least ten counts. V usage is TRBV19 and J usage is TRBJ1-2, with 9 bases lining up with TRBD1. Germline V gene sequence: CDR1 LNHDA, CDR2 SQIVND (reference sequence). The CDR3 is 16 amino acids. V lost 3 bases and J lost 0; bases outside the gene matches: 5. The CDR3 DNA sequence: TGTGCCAGTAGTATGCGCCGACAGGGGGCTAACTATGGCTACACCTTC. This encodes CASSMRRQGANYGYTF.

V gene TRBV6-5 combines with J gene TRBJ1-5; 7 bases map to TRBD1. V lost 2 bases, J lost 4 bases, and 11 bases stayed unmatched. This CDR3 contains 17 residues. Germline CDR1 and CDR2: MNHEY and SVGAGI. The CDR3 nucleotides read TGTGCCAGCAGTTACGGTGCCTGGACAGGTCCAAATCAGCCCCAGCATTTT. It yields the protein CASSYGAWTGPNQPQHF.

This chain connects TRBV5-1 to TRBJ2-4; D perhaps matches TRBD1 (6 bases). CDR3 length: 16 residues. V was pared by 4 bases and J by 8 bases, with 22 bases between. In germline, CDR1 is SGHRS, CDR2 YFSETQ. The chain's CDR3 is CASSVRPGAPGDIQYF. The CDR3 coding sequence is TGCGCCAGCAGCGTCCGACCTGGTGCCCCAGGGGACATTCAGTACTTC.

This clonotype occurred many times. J is TRBJ2-5 and V is TRBV7-3, with D possibly TRBD2 on 5 matching bases. V lost 2 bases, J lost 1 base, and 14 bases lay in between. Looked up from germline, CDR1 is SGHTA and CDR2 is FQGTGA. This CDR3 contains 16 residues. CDR3 coding DNA: TGTGCCAGCAGCTTAGGTCGGGGTTCAGCCCAAGAGACCCAGTACTTC. Translation gives CASSLGRGSAQETQYF.

This clonotype showed up many times. This chain links TRBV12-3 or TRBV12-4 with TRBJ1-1; perhaps TRBD1 as D (5 bases). The V end lost 3 bases, the J end lost 1 base, and 9 bases lay between the germline ends. The CDR3 sequence is 14 residues long. The CDR3 DNA sequence: TGTGCCAGCAGTTTTGCAGGGTCGAACACTGAAGCTTTCTTT. Protein sequence: CASSFAGSNTEAFF.

This clonotype has a count of ten or more. A much larger clone differs by one base, so this may be a read error. The chain is built from TRBV28 and TRBJ2-7; 8 bases line up with TRBD2. There are 14 residues in the CDR3. V was pared by 4 bases and J by 2 bases, with 4 bases of the junction left unmatched. The germline V gene encodes CDR1 MDHEN and CDR2 SYDVKM. The CDR3: CASSSEGLAYEQYF. DNA of the CDR3: TGTGCCAGCAGTTCCGAGGGACTAGCCTACGAGCAGTACTTC.

This clonotype was found many times. The chain is built from TRBV6-5 and TRBJ2-7; D is ambiguous. V lost 2 bases to trimming and J lost 3 bases, with 8 bases between them. The CDR3 runs 13 residues. The germline V gene encodes CDR1 MNHEY and CDR2 SVGAGI. Written as DNA, the CDR3 is TGTGCCAGCAGTTACAGGGTAGGCTACGAGCAGTACTTC. It yields the protein CASSYRVGYEQYF.

V gene TRBV18 combines with J gene TRBJ1-3; TRBD1 might be the D (5 bases). The CDR3 loop spans 15 amino acids. Germline values: CDR1 KGHSH, CDR2 LQKENI. The V and J ends lost 3 bases and 2 bases respectively, with 11 bases between them. The DNA of the CDR3 is TGTGCCAGCTCACCGGAGGGACTAGCTGGAAACACCATATATTTT. As protein: CASSPEGLAGNTIYF.

The table lists this clonotype with many counts. A junction boundary mismatches the germline segment, possibly from a read error. The CDR3 region is CASSETGGKQPQHF. CDR3 DNA: TGTGCCAGCAGCGAGACAGGTGGCAAACAGCCCCAGCATTTT. This chain joins TRBV3-1 and TRBJ1-5; possibly TRBD1 for D (6 bases). The CDR3 sequence is 14 residues long. Looked up from germline, CDR1 is LGHDT and CDR2 is YNNKEL (reference sequence).

This clonotype was detected many times. The chain carries TRBV2 and TRBJ1-3; D is possibly TRBD1 (6 bases). Germline V lookup: CDR1 SNHLY, CDR2 FYNNEI. The CDR3 is made up of 12 amino acids. V was shortened by 11 bases and J by 4 bases, with 12 bases between the two germline ends. The CDR3 is CALGTLGNTIYF. For the CDR3, the DNA is TGTGCCCTCGGGACACTCGGAAACACCATATATTTT. The whole variable domain, remainder taken from reference TRBV2 and TRBJ1-3, is EPEVTQTPSHQVTQMGQEVILRCVPISNHLYFYWYRQILGQKVEFLVSFYNNEISEKSEIFDDQFSVERPDGSNFTLKIRSTKLEDSAMYFCALGTLGNTIYFGEGSWLTVV.

Ten or more counts support this clonotype. This chain joins TRBV30 and TRBJ1-1, with a possible D match to TRBD1 (6 bases). V lost 6 bases and J 6 bases, leaving 17 bases between the germline ends. The CDR3 contains 13 residues. Germline loops: CDR1 GTSNPN, CDR2 SVGIG (reference sequence). The CDR3 bases are TGTGCCTGCGACTCAGGGGCGAGGGCTGAAGCTTTCTTT. It is translated as CACDSGARAEAFF.

This chain links TRBV28 with TRBJ1-6, with TRBD1 as a possible D gene (5 bases). CDR1 is MDHEN and CDR2 is SYDVKM in the germline V gene. The CDR3 totals 15 residues. V dropped 3 bases and J dropped 7 bases, with 13 bases sitting between them. The CDR3 reads CASSFSTQGNSPLHF. The CDR3 bases are TGTGCCAGCAGTTTCTCAACGCAGGGAAATTCACCCCTCCACTTT. The full variable domain, rest sourced from reference TRBV28 and TRBJ1-6, is DVKVTQSSRYLVKRTGEKVFLECVQDMDHENMFWYRQDPGLGLRLIYFSYDVKMKEKGDIPEGYSVSREKKERFSLILESASTNQTSMYLCASSFSTQGNSPLHFGNGTRLTVT.